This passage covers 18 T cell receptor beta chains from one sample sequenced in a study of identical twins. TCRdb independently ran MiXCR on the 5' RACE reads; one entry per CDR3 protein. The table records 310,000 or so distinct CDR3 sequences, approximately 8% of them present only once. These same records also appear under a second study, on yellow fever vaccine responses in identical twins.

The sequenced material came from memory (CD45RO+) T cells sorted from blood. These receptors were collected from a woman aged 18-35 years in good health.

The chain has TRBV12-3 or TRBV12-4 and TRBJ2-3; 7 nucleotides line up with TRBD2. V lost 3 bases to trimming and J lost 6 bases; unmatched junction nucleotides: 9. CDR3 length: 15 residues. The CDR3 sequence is CASSFGGGRADTQYF. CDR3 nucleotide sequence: TGTGCCAGCAGTTTCGGCGGCGGGAGAGCGGATACGCAGTATTTT.

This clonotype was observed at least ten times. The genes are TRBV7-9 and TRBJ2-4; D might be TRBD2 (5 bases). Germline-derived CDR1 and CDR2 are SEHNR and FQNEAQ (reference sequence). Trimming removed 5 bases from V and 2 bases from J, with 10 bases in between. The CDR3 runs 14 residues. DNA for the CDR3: TGTGCCAGCAGCGGGGAGCGAACCAAAAACATTCAGTACTTC. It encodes CASSGERTKNIQYF. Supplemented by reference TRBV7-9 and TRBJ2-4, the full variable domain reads DTGVSQNPRHKITKRGQNVTFRCDPISEHNRLYWYRQTLGQGPEFLTYFQNEAQLEKSRLLSDRFSAERPKGSFSTLEIQRTEQGDSAMYLCASSGERTKNIQYFGAGTRLSVL.

CDR3 in amino acids: CASSLGQGRNEQYV. CDR3 coding DNA: TGTGCCAGCAGCTTAGGACAGGGTCGGAACGAGCAGTACGTC. The V and J genes are TRBV7-9 and TRBJ2-7; 7 bases match TRBD1. Germline CDR1 is SEHNR and CDR2 is FQNEAQ (reference sequence). The CDR3 sequence is 14 residues long. Trimming cost V 1 base and J 5 bases; bases outside gene matches: 5.

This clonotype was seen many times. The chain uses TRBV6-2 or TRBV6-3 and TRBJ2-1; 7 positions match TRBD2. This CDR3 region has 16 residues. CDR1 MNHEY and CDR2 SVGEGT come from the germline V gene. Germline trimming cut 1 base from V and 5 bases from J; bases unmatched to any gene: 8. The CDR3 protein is CASSYLPWDYNNEQFF. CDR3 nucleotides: TGTGCCAGCAGTTACTTGCCCTGGGACTACAACAATGAGCAGTTCTTC.

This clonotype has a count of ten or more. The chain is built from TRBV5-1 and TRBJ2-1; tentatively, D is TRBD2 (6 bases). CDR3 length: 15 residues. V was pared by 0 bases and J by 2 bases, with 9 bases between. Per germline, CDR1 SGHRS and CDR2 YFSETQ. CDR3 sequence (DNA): TGCGCCAGCAGCTTGGAGGGGACTGCCTACAATGAGCAGTTCTTC. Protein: CASSLEGTAYNEQFF.

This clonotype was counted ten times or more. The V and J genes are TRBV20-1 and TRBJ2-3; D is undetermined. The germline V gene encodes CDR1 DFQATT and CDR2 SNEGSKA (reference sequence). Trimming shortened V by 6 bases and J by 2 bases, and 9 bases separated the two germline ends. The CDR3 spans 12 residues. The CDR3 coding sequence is TGCAGTGCCCGAGCCTCCACAGATACGCAGTATTTT. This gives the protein CSARASTDTQYF.

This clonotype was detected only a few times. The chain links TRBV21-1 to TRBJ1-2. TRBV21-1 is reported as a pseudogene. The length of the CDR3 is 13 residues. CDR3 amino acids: CASSKVGYSGYTF. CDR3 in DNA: TGTGCCAGCAGCAAGGTCGGGTATAGCGGCTACACCTTC.

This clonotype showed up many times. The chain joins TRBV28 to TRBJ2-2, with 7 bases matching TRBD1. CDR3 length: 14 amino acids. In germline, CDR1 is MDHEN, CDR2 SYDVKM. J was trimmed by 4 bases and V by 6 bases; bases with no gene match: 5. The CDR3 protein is CASSPGQLTGELFF. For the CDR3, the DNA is TGTGCCAGCAGCCCGGGACAGCTCACCGGGGAGCTGTTTTTT.

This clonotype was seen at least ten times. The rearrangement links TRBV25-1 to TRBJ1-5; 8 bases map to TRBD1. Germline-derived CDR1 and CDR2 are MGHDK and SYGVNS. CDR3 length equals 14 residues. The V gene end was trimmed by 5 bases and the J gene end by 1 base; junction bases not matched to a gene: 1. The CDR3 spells CASSRTGSNQPQHF. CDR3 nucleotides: TGTGCCAGCAGTAGGACAGGGAGCAATCAGCCCCAGCATTTT.

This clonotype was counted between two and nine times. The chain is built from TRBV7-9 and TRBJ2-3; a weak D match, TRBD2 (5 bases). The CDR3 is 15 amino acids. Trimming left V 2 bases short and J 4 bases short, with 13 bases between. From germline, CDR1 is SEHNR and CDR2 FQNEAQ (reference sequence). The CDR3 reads CASSLSVGAPDTQYF. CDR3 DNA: TGTGCCAGCAGCTTATCTGTGGGAGCCCCAGATACGCAGTATTTT.

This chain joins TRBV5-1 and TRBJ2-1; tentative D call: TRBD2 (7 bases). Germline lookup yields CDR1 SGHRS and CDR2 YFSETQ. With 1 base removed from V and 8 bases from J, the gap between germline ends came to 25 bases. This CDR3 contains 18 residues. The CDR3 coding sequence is TGCGCCAGCAGCTTGATGGGTGGGGGCGGGAGTTTGTCTGATGAGCAGTTCTTC. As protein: CASSLMGGGGSLSDEQFF.

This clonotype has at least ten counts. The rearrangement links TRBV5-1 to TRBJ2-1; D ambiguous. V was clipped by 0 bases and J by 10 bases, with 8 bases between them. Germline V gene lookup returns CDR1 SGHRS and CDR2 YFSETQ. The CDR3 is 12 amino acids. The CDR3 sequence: CASSLESWEQFF. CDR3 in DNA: TGCGCCAGCAGCTTGGAGTCCTGGGAGCAGTTCTTC.

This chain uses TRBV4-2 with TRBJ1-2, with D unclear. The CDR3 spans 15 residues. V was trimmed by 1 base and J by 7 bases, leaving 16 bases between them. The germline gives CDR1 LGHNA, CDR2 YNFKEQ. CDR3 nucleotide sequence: TGTGCCAGCAGCCAAGTGGGGTGGTTGGGTGGTGGCTACACCTTC. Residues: CASSQVGWLGGGYTF.

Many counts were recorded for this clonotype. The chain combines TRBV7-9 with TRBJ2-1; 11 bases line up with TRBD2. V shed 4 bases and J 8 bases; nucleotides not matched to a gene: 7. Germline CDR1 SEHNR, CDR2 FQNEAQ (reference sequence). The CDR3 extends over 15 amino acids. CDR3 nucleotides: TGTGCCAGCAGCTCGCTAGCGGGAGGAGTCGATGAGCAGTTCTTC. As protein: CASSSLAGGVDEQFF.

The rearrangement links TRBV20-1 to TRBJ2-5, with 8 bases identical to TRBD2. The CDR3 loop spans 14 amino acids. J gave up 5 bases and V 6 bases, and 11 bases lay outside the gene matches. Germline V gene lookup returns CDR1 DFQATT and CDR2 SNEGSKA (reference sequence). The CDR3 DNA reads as TGCAGTGCCACCCCGCCGGGGGGGGTGGAGACCCAGTACTTC. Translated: CSATPPGGVETQYF.

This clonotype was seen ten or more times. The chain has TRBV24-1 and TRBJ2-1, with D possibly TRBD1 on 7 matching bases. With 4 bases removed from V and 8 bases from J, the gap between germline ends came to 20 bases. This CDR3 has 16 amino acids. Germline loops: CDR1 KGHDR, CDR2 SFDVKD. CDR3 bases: TGTGCCACCAGTGACCGACAGGGTGCGCGGGGTTATGAGCAGTTCTTC. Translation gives CATSDRQGARGYEQFF.

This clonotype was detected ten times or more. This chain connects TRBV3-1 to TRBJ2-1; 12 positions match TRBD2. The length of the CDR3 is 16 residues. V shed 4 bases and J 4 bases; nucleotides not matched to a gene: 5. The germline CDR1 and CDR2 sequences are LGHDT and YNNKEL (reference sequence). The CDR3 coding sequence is TGTGCCAGCAGCCCTCTGGGGACTAGCGGGTACAATGAGCAGTTCTTC. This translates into CASSPLGTSGYNEQFF.

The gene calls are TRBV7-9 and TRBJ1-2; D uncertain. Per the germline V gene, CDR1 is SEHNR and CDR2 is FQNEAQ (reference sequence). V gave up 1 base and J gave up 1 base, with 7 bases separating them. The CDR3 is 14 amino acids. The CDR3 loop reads CASSLVGGNYGYTF. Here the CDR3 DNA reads TGTGCCAGCAGCTTAGTGGGCGGTAACTATGGCTACACCTTC.